Detailed here is one TCR beta chain. This clone appeared a few times. The antigen this receptor binds is unknown. Base qualities are not recorded, but no much larger clone differs from it by a single base. The data originate from a study of OX40 agonist ivuxolimab in advanced cancers. Regarding the research as a whole: Ivuxolimab was a fully human IgG2 agonistic monoclonal antibody targeting the costimulatory receptor OX40 (CD134). Intravenous ivuxolimab was administered to patients every 2 weeks at six dose levels: 0.01, 0.1, 0.3, 1.5, 3 and 10 mg/kg. Of the approximately 50 dose-escalation patients, hepatocellular carcinoma was present in about 20, melanoma in approximately 15, renal cell carcinoma in 9 and head and neck cancer in 9. A male proportion of under 85% and a mean age of roughly 58 years, ranging from about 23 to 79, were recorded for the dose-escalation cohort. Patients were allowed to have had prior anti-PD-1, anti-PD-L1 or anti-CTLA-4 therapy, and 40% of the dose-escalation patients had previously received checkpoint inhibitors. Partial responses occurred in three dose-escalation patients: two with cutaneous melanoma and one with hepatocellular carcinoma. The point of sequencing TCRbeta in the periphery was to test whether ivuxolimab changed TCR sequence diversity and drove clonal T-cell expansion. The paper describes the monotherapy dose-escalation part (N of about 55 patients) of the phase I trial of ivuxolimab. Points the paper makes about the study in general: Clonal expansion of both CD4+ and CD8+ blood T cells was observed from baseline to week 6 at doses 0.1 to 3.0 mg/kg. The antigen specificity of the peripheral T cells that underwent clonal expansion was not determined. After ivuxolimab, more expanded clones were found on average in CD8+ T cells than in CD4+ T cells. In partial responders in the 0.1-3.0 mg/kg groups, normalized peripheral clonal expansion was found to be among the lowest, especially among CD8+ T cells. Low levels of normalized T-cell clonal expansion were also seen in some patients who did not respond.

Trimming leaves V shorter by 7 bases and J shorter by 5 bases, with the junction holding 8 bases beyond the gene matches. CDR1 and CDR2 are drawn from the germline V gene: SNHLY, FYNNEI. The CDR3, from cysteine to phenylalanine, totals 14 residues. Only the CDR3 DNA stays, 42 bases, in frame from base 1. For sequencing of the TCRbeta CDR3 region, genomic DNA was extracted from the sorted cells. The immunoSEQ Assay was used to sequence the TCRbeta CDR3 regions. What TCRdb holds here is the immuneACCESS table cut down to in-frame rearrangements. Part of the clones is not present; checked against another copy, under half of the missing clones reflect an unresolved V gene, and the others are unexplained. Present in this sample are about 100,000 clones, approximately 84% of which were seen just once. The biggest ten clones account for roughly 5% of the sample. Patients with a history of autoimmune disease or receiving systemic immunosuppression were excluded from the trial. In every dose cohort, peripheral blood was drawn for TCR sequencing at baseline, cycle 4 day 1, and cycle 7 day 1. Samples were obtained from an open-label, multicenter, first-in-human phase I dose-escalation trial of ivuxolimab. The trial enrolled adults with locally advanced or metastatic head and neck squamous cell, hepatocellular, melanoma or renal cell carcinoma. CD4+ and CD8+ T cells were sorted separately from peripheral blood before TCR sequencing.

The chain links TRBV2 with TRBJ1-2; 9 bases in the middle match TRBD1. The sample consisted of CD4+ or CD8+ T cells sorted from blood, taken in a trial of the OX40 agonist ivuxolimab. This TCR was sampled from an adult with an advanced solid tumor such as melanoma, head and neck, liver or kidney cancer. Here the CDR3 is given as CASTKGGTGYGYTF. Here is the DNA: TGTGCCAGCACGAAGGGGGGGACAGGGTATGGCTACACCTTC.